The sequence of this TCR beta chain was determined in a study of T cell responses to AZD1222 COVID-19 vaccine. Notes on the study in general: The donors showed a predominance of white British ancestry and of females, with possible underestimation of clonal diversity. Nearly half of unique spike-specific TCRs reportedly avoided B.1.351 and B.1.1.7 mutated regions.

The ends were cut back, 7 bases at V and 7 bases at J, with 11 bases in the middle. The CDR3 covers 11 residues. Germline loops: CDR1 SGHNT, CDR2 YENEEA. Assay used: immunoSEQ multiplex PCR; TCRdb lists only in-frame clones, some missing. The sample holds 150,000 or so clones, 88% seen once. Turning to this clone: What it binds is unknown.

The rearrangement joins TRBV11-3 to TRBJ2-7; a possible D gene is TRBD2 (5 bases). This clonotype was sampled from an adult in good health. This specimen was peripheral blood, taken on day 0 of AZD1222 vaccination. The CDR3 nucleotides are TGTGCCAGCATAAGGGAGAAAGAGCAGTACTTC. It encodes CASIREKEQYF.